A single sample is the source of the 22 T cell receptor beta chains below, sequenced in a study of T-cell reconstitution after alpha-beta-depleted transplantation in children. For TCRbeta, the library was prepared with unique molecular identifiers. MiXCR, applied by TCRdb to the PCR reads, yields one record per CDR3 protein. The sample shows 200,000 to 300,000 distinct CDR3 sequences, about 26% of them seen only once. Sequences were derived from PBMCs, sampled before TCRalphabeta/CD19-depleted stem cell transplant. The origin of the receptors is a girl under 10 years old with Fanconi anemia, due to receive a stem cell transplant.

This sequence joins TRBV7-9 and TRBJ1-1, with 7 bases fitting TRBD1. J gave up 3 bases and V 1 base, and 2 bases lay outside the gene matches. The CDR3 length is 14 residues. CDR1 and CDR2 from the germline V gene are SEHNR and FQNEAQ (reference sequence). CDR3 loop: CASSLGDSYTEAFF. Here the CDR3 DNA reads TGTGCCAGCAGCTTAGGGGACAGCTACACTGAAGCTTTCTTT.

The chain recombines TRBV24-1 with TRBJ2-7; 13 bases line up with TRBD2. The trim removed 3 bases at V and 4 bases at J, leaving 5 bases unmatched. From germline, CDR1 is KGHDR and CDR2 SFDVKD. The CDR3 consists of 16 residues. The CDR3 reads CATSDPRTSGRYEQYF. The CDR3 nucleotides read TGTGCCACCAGTGATCCCAGGACTAGCGGGAGATACGAGCAGTACTTC.

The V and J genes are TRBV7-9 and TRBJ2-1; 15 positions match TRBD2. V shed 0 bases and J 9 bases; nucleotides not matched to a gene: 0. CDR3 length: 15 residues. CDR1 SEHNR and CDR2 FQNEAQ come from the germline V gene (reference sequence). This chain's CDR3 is CASSLAGLAGGEQFF. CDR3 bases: TGTGCCAGCAGCTTAGCGGGACTAGCGGGAGGTGAGCAGTTCTTC.

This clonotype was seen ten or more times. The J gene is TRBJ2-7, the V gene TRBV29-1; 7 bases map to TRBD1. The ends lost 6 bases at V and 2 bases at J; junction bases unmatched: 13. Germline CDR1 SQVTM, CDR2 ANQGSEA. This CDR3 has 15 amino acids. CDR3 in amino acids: CSVTPGQAPTYEQYF. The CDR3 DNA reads TGCAGCGTAACCCCTGGACAGGCCCCAACCTACGAGCAGTACTTC.

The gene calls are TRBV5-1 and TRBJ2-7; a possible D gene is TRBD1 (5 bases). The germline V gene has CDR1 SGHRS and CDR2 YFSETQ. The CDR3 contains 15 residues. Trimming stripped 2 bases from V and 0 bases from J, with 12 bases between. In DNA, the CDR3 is TGCGCCAGCAGCTTATCATACAGGAGCTCCTACGAGCAGTACTTC. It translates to CASSLSYRSSYEQYF. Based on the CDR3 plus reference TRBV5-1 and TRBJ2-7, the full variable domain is KAGVTQTPRYLIKTRGQQVTLSCSPISGHRSVSWYQQTPGQGLQFLFEYFSETQRNKGNFPGRFSGRQFSNSRSEMNVSTLELGDSALYLCASSLSYRSSYEQYFGPGTRLTVT.

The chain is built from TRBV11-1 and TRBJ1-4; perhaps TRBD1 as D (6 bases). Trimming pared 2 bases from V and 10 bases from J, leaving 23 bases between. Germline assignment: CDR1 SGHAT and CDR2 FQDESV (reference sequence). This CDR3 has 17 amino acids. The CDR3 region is CASSLSHGGDYRSKLFF. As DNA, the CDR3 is TGTGCCAGCAGCTTAAGTCACGGGGGCGACTATCGCTCAAAACTGTTTTTT.

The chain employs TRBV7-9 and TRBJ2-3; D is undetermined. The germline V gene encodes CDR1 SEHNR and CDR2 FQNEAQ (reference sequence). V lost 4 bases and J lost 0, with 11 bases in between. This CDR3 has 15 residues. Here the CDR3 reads CASSSLSPSTDTQYF. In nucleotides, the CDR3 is TGTGCCAGCAGCTCCCTTTCCCCCAGCACAGATACGCAGTATTTT.

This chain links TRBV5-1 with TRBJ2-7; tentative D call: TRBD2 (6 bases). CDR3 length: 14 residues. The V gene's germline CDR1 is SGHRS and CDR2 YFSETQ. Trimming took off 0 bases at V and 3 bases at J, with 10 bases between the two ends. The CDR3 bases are TGCGCCAGCAGCTTGGGGGGGGACGGCTACGAGCAGTACTTC. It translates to CASSLGGDGYEQYF.

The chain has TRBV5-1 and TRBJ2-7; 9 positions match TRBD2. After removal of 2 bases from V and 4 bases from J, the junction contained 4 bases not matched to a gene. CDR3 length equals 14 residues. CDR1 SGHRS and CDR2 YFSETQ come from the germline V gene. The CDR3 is CASSFTGLAYEQYF. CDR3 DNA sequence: TGCGCCAGCAGCTTTACGGGACTAGCTTACGAGCAGTACTTC.

The CDR3 bases are TGTGCCAGCACGTGGGCGGGAGTCCCATACAATGAGCAGTTCTTC. This encodes CASTWAGVPYNEQFF. The rearrangement links TRBV28 to TRBJ2-1; 7 nucleotides match TRBD2. The V and J ends lost 7 bases and 4 bases, in that order; junction bases with no gene match: 10. The CDR3 runs to 15 residues. Germline CDR1 MDHEN, CDR2 SYDVKM.

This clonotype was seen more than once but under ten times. This CDR3 reads CASSLPGTSDGTDTQYF. Written as DNA, the CDR3 is TGCGCCAGCAGCTTGCCCGGGACAAGTGATGGCACAGATACGCAGTATTTT. This chain connects TRBV5-1 to TRBJ2-3; a possible D gene is TRBD1 (6 bases). This CDR3 comprises 17 residues. V gave up 1 base and J gave up 1 base, with 16 bases separating them. Germline V gene lookup returns CDR1 SGHRS and CDR2 YFSETQ. Based on the CDR3 plus reference TRBV5-1 and TRBJ2-3, the full variable domain is KAGVTQTPRYLIKTRGQQVTLSCSPISGHRSVSWYQQTPGQGLQFLFEYFSETQRNKGNFPGRFSGRQFSNSRSEMNVSTLELGDSALYLCASSLPGTSDGTDTQYFGPGTRLTVL.

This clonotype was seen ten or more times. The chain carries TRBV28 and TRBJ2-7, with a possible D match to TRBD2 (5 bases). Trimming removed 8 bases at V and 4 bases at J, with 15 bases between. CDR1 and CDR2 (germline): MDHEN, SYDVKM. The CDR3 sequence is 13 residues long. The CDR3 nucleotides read TGTGCCAGCGCCGGGATTTTCTCTTACGAGCAGTACTTC. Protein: CASAGIFSYEQYF. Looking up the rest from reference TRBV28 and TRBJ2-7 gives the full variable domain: DVKVTQSSRYLVKRTGEKVFLECVQDMDHENMFWYRQDPGLGLRLIYFSYDVKMKEKGDIPEGYSVSREKKERFSLILESASTNQTSMYLCASAGIFSYEQYFGPGTRLTVT.

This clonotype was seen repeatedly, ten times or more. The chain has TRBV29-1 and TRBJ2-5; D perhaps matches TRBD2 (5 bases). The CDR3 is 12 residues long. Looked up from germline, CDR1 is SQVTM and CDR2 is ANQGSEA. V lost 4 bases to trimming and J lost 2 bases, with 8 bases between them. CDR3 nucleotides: TGCAGCGTTGGCTGGACTCAAGAGACCCAGTACTTC. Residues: CSVGWTQETQYF.

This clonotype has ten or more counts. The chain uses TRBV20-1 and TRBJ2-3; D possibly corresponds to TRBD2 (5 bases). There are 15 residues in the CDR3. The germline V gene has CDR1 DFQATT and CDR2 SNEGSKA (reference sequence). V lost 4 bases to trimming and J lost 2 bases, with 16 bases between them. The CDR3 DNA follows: TGCAGTGCTATAACTAGGCCCTCCCTCACAGATACGCAGTATTTT. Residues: CSAITRPSLTDTQYF.

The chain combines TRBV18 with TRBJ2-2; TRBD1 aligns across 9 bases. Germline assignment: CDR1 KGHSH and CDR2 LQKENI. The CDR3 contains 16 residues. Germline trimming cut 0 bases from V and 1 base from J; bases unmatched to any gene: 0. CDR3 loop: CASSPPGQGNTGELFF. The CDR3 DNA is TGTGCCAGCTCACCACCGGGACAGGGGAACACCGGGGAGCTGTTTTTT.

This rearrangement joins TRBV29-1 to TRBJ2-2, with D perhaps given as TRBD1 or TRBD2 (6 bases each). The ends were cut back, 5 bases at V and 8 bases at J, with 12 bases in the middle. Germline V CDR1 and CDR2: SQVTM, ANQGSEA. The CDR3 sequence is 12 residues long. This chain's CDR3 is CSVRGPRGELFF. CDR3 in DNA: TGCAGCGTTCGGGGGCCAAGGGGGGAGCTGTTTTTT.

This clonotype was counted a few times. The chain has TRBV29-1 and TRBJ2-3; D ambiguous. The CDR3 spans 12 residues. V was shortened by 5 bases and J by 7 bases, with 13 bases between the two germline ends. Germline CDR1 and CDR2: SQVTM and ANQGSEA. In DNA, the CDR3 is TGCAGCGTTTTCCCGGAAGAGTATACGCAGTATTTT. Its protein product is CSVFPEEYTQYF.

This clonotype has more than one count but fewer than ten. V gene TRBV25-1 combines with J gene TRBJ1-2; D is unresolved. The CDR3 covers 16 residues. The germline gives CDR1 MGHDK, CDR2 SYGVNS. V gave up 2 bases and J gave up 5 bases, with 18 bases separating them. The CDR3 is CASSESGSLGLYGYTF. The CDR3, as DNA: TGTGCCAGCAGTGAAAGCGGGAGTCTCGGGCTTTATGGCTACACCTTC.

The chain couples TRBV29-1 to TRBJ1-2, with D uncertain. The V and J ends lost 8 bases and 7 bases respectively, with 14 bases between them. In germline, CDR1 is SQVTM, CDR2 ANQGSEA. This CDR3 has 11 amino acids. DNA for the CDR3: TGCAGCCATCCCAATAAGGGTGGCTACACCTTC. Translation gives CSHPNKGGYTF.

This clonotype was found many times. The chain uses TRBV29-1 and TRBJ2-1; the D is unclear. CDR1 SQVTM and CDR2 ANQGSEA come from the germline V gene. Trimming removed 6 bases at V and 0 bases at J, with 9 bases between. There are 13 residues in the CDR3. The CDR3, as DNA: TGCAGCGTAGACCTTAGCTCCTACAATGAGCAGTTCTTC. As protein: CSVDLSSYNEQFF.

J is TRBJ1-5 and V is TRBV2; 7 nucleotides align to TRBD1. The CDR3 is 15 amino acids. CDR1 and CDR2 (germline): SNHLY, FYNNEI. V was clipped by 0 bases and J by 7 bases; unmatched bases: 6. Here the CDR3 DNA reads TGTGCCAGCAGTGAAGCCAGACAGGGAAAACAGCCCCAGCATTTT. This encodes CASSEARQGKQPQHF.

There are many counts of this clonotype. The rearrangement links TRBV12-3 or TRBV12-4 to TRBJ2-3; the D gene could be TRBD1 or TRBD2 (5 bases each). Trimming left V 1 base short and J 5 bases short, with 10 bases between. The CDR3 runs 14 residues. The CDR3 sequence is CASSLVGGRDTQYF. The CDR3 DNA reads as TGTGCCAGCAGTTTAGTTGGGGGTCGAGATACGCAGTATTTT.